The 17 T cell receptor beta chains in this list originate from one sample, sequenced in a study of T cells in Graves' hyperthyroidism and ophthalmopathy. Researchers amplified the TCR beta CDR3 regions from RNA transcripts. HTBI primers drove first-round RT-PCR of the TCR CDR3. TCRdb processed the multiplex PCR reads anew with MiXCR; each CDR3 protein has one entry. This repertoire shows around 400,000 distinct CDR3 sequences, around 13% found once; its top ten account for 9.2%. Material for sequencing was blood. The receptors here all came from a young woman with Graves' hyperthyroidism.

With regard to this clonotype: A much larger clone differs from this one at a single base, so this may be a read error. This chain connects TRBV7-8 to TRBJ1-2, with D unclear. The germline gives CDR1 SGHVS, CDR2 FQNEAQ. This CDR3 is 12 amino acids long. In DNA form, the CDR3 reads TGTGCCGGCAGCTTAGACGTCGATGGCTACACCTTC. Its protein product is CAGSLDVDGYTF.

This clonotype was seen repeatedly, ten times or more. The chain employs TRBV19 and TRBJ2-7; TRBD2 agrees at 7 bases. This CDR3 has 15 amino acids. The ends lost 5 bases at V and 3 bases at J; junction bases unmatched: 10. Germline V gene data show CDR1 as LNHDA and CDR2 as SQIVND (reference sequence). The CDR3 region has the DNA TGTGCCAGTAGTGGGAGGGCCGCGGGAGACTACGAGCAGTACTTC. Encoded protein: CASSGRAAGDYEQYF.

This chain joins TRBV10-3 and TRBJ2-7, with TRBD1 as a possible D gene (5 bases). Germline V lookup: CDR1 ENHRY, CDR2 SYGVKD. V gave up 6 bases and J gave up 6 bases, with 15 bases separating them. CDR3 length: 13 residues. The CDR3 region is CAIRERQSSEQYF. CDR3 DNA: TGTGCCATCAGGGAGAGACAGTCATCCGAGCAGTACTTC.

The chain has TRBV29-1 and TRBJ2-5; possibly TRBD2 for D (5 bases). CDR3 length: 13 residues. Between the trimmed V and J ends, which lost 7 bases and 4 bases, there was a span of 16 bases. Germline V gives CDR1 SQVTM, CDR2 ANQGSEA. For the CDR3, the DNA is TGCAGCGCTGGACGGGGTAATCGAGAGACCCAGTACTTC. The encoded protein is CSAGRGNRETQYF. The variable domain in full, with the rest retrieved from reference TRBV29-1 and TRBJ2-5, is SAVISQKPSRDICQRGTSLTIQCQVDSQVTMMFWYRQQPGQSLTLIATANQGSEATYESGFVIDKFPISRPNLTFSTLTVSNMSPEDSSIYLCSAGRGNRETQYFGPGTRLLVL.

The chain has TRBV27 and TRBJ2-5; no firm D call. Germline V gene lookup returns CDR1 MNHEY and CDR2 SMNVEV (reference sequence). This CDR3 is 14 amino acids long. Between the trimmed V and J ends, which lost 5 bases and 4 bases, there was a span of 14 bases. The DNA of the CDR3 is TGTGCCAGCAGTAGCCTCCCCCCTCGAGAGACCCAGTACTTC. This sequence encodes CASSSLPPRETQYF.

In this sample, this clonotype turned up many times. The rearrangement joins TRBV20-1 to TRBJ2-3; 9 bases agree with TRBD2. The length of the CDR3 is 13 residues. Germline values: CDR1 DFQATT, CDR2 SNEGSKA (reference sequence). V lost 3 bases, J lost 6 bases, and 4 bases stayed unmatched. Written as DNA, the CDR3 is TGCAGTGCTAGCCCCAGCGGGGGGGATACGCAGTATTTT. This sequence encodes CSASPSGGDTQYF.

There are many counts of this clonotype. The V call is TRBV2, the J call TRBJ1-3; D not certain. Per germline, CDR1 SNHLY and CDR2 FYNNEI. V lost 4 bases and J 4 bases, leaving 5 bases between the germline ends. The CDR3 has 12 amino acids. In DNA, the CDR3 is TGTGCCAGCAGTGTAGAAGGAAACACCATATATTTT. This translates into CASSVEGNTIYF.

In its sample, this clonotype was seen a few times. V and J are TRBV6-9 and TRBJ1-1, with unresolved D. The germline CDR1 and CDR2 sequences are MNHGY and SVAAGI. CDR3 length: 17 residues. The V gene lost 3 bases and the J gene lost 6 bases, with 23 bases spanning the gap. The CDR3 spells CASSYPRRPGKEAEAFF. The CDR3 DNA reads as TGTGCCAGCAGTTACCCCCGTCGTCCGGGAAAAGAAGCTGAAGCTTTCTTT.

This clonotype appeared a few times. The J gene is TRBJ2-4, the V gene TRBV29-1; D is unclear. Trimming took off 6 bases at V and 0 bases at J, with 6 bases between the two ends. This CDR3 region has 12 residues. Germline CDR1 is SQVTM and CDR2 is ANQGSEA. The CDR3 nucleotides read TGCAGCGTGAGACTAGCCAAAAACATTCAGTACTTC. It is translated as CSVRLAKNIQYF.

Points on this clonotype: Just one base apart from a much larger clone, this may be a read error. The chain employs TRBV7-2 and TRBJ2-5; D is uncertain. This CDR3 has 13 residues. CDR1 and CDR2 (germline): SGHTA, FQGNSA. The CDR3 DNA sequence: TGTGTCAGCAGCTCTCCGAACCAAGAGACCCAGTACTTC. This gives the protein CVSSSPNQETQYF.

Note on this clonotype: Relative to the germline gene, one junction end is altered; a read error may explain this. V is TRBV19 and J is TRBJ1-4; TRBD1 is a possible D gene (5 bases). Per the germline V gene, CDR1 is LNHDA and CDR2 is SQIVND (reference sequence). The CDR3 is 17 amino acids. This chain's CDR3 is CASSIVGGRMTNERLFF. For the CDR3, the DNA is TGTGCCAGTAGTATAGTCGGGGGTCGGATGACTAATGAAAGACTGTTTTTT. Variable domain in full (rest from reference TRBV19 and TRBJ1-4): DGGITQSPKYLFRKEGQNVTLSCEQNLNHDAMYWYRQDPGQGLRLIYYSQIVNDFQKGDIAEGYSVSREKKESFPLTVTSAQKNPTAFYLCASSIVGGRMTNERLFFGSGTQLSVL.

This clonotype has at least ten counts. This chain uses TRBV24-1 with TRBJ2-2; 12 bases align to TRBD2. The V gene's germline CDR1 is KGHDR and CDR2 SFDVKD. The V segment lost 7 bases and the J segment 4 bases; nucleotides outside the gene matches: 15. This CDR3 spans 19 amino acids. The CDR3 loop reads CATSSQGLAGVPPTGELFF. In nucleotides, the CDR3 is TGTGCCACCAGCTCCCAGGGACTAGCGGGCGTACCACCCACCGGGGAGCTGTTTTTT.

The rearrangement joins TRBV5-1 to TRBJ1-2, with 9 positions matching TRBD1. Losses at the gene ends were 5 bases for V and 7 bases for J; bases not matched to a gene: 9. Germline V lookup: CDR1 SGHRS, CDR2 YFSETQ. The CDR3 runs 14 residues. CDR3 coding DNA: TGCGCCAGCAGTCCCCGGGACAGGGTTGCTGGCTACACCTTC. Translation: CASSPRDRVAGYTF.

With regard to this clonotype: Just one base apart from a much larger clone, this may be a read error. The rearrangement joins TRBV27 to TRBJ1-1, with a possible D match to TRBD1 (6 bases). This CDR3 is built from 13 residues. Germline loops: CDR1 MNHEY, CDR2 SMNVEV (reference sequence). CDR3 in amino acids: CVSRDTGKTEAFF. In nucleotides, the CDR3 is TGTGTCAGCAGAGATACAGGGAAGACTGAAGCTTTCTTT.

The chain combines TRBV20-1 with TRBJ2-5; 10 bases match TRBD2. The CDR3 loop spans 13 amino acids. The V segment lost 6 bases and the J segment 1 base; nucleotides outside the gene matches: 2. The V gene's germline CDR1 is DFQATT and CDR2 SNEGSKA (reference sequence). The CDR3 DNA reads as TGCAGTGCACGGACTAGCGGCCAAGAGACCCAGTACTTC. Residues: CSARTSGQETQYF.

This clonotype occurred many times. The J gene is TRBJ1-1, the V gene TRBV2; weak D call: TRBD1 (6 bases). Trimming removed 6 bases from V and 2 bases from J, with 10 bases in between. This CDR3 is built from 13 residues. Germline CDR1 is SNHLY and CDR2 is FYNNEI. The CDR3 DNA reads as TGTGCCAGCAGGACGGGGGCAAACACTGAAGCTTTCTTT. Its translation: CASRTGANTEAFF.

This clonotype turned up a few times. The CDR3 here is CASSYPSGARYGYTF. CDR3 coding DNA: TGTGCCAGCAGTTACCCTTCAGGGGCCCGCTATGGCTACACCTTC. The chain recombines TRBV6-2 or TRBV6-3 with TRBJ1-2; D is perhaps TRBD1 (6 bases). The ends were cut back, 2 bases at V and 4 bases at J, with 14 bases in the middle. There are 15 residues in the CDR3. Per germline, CDR1 MNHEY and CDR2 SVGEGT.